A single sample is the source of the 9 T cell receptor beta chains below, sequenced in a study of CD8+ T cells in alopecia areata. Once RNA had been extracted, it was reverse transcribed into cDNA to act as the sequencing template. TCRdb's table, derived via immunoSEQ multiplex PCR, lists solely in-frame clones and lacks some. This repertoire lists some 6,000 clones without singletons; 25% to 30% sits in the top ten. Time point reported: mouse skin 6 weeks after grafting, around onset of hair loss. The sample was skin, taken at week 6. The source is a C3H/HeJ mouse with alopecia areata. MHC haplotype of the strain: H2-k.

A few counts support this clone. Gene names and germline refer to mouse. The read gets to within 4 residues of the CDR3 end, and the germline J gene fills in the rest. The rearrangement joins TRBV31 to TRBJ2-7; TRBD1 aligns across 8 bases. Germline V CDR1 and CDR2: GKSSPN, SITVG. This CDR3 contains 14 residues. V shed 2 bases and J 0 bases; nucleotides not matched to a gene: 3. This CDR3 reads CAWSGDRSSYEQYF. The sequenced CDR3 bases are TGTGCCTGGAGTGGGGACAGGAGCTCCTAT.

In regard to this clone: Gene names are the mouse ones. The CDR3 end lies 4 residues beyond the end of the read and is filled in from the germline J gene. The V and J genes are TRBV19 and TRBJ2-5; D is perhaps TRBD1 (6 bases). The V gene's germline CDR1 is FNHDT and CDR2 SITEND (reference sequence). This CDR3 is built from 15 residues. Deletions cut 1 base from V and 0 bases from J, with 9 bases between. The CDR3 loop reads CASSIQGFNQDTQYF. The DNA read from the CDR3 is TGTGCCAGCAGTATACAGGGGTTTAACCAAGAC.

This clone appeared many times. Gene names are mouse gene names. CDR3 sequence reads: CASSHWGGYAEQFF. CDR3 DNA, as far as it was read: TGTGCCAGCAGCCACTGGGGGGGCTATGCT. V usage is TRBV5 and J usage is TRBJ2-1; TRBD2 matches at 9 bases. From the germline J gene comes the end of the CDR3, since the read stops 4 residues before it. J gave up 3 bases and V 3 bases, and 0 bases lay outside the gene matches. CDR3 length equals 14 residues. Per the germline V gene, CDR1 is LGHNA and CDR2 is YNLKQL (reference sequence).

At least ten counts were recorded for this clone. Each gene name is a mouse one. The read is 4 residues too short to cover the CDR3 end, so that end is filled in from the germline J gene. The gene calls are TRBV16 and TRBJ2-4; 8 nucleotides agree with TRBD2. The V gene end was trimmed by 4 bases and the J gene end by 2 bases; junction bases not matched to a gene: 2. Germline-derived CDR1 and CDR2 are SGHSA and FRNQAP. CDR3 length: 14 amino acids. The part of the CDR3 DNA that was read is TGTGCAAGCAGCTGGACTGGGTCTCAAAAC. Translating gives CASSWTGSQN. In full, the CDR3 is CASSWTGSQNTLYF. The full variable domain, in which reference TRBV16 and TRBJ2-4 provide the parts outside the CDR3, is NAGVIQTPRHKVTGKGQEATLWCEPISGHSAVFWYRQTIVQGLEFLTYFRNQAPIDDSGMPKERFSAQMPNQSHSTLKIQSTQPQDSAVYLCASSWTGSQNTLYFGAGTRLSVL.

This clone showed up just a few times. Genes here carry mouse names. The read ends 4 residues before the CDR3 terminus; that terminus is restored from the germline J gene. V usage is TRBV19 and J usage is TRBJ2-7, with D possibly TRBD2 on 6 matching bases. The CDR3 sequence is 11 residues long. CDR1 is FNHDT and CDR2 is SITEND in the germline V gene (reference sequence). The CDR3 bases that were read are TGTGCCAGCAGTCTGGGGTAT. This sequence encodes CASSLGY. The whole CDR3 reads CASSLGYEQYF.

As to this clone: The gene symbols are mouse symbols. The covered CDR3 bases are TGTGCCAGCAGTTTAGGGACAGGGGGCCACACCGGG. Amino acids: CASSLGTGGHTG. The full CDR3 is CASSLGTGGHTGQLYF. The V gene is TRBV14, the J gene TRBJ2-2; TRBD1 matches at 12 bases. The read ends 4 residues early relative to the CDR3; the germline J gene fills the gap. There are 16 residues in the CDR3. The germline CDR1 and CDR2 sequences are SGHDT and FRDEAV. After removal of 2 bases from V and 3 bases from J, the junction contained 2 bases not matched to a gene.

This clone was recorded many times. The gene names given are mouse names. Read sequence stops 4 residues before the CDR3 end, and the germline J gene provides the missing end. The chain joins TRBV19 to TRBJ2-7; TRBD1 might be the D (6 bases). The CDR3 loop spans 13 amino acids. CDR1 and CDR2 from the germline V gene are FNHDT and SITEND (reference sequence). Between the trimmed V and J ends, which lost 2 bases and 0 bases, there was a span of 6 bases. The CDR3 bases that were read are TGTGCCAGCAGTATGGGACACTCCTAT. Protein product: CASSMGHSY. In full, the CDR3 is CASSMGHSYEQYF.

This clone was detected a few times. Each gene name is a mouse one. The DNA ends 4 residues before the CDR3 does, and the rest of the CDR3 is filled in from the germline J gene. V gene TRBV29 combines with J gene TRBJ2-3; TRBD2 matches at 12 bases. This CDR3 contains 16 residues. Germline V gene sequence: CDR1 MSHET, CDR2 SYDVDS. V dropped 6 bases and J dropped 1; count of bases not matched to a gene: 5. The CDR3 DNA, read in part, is TGTGCTAGCAGCTGGGACTGGGGGGCCCGTGCAGAA. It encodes CASSWDWGARAE. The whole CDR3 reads CASSWDWGARAETLYF.

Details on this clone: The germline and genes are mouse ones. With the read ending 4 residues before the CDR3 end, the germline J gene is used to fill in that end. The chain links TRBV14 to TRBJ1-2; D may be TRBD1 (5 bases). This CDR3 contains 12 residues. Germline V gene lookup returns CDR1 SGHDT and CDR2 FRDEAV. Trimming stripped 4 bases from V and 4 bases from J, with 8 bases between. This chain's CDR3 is CASSIGGSDYTF. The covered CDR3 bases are TGTGCCAGCAGTATTGGGGGCTCC.